Each of the 22 T cell receptor beta chains below was sequenced from the same sample in a study of response to subunit inactivated influenza vaccine. TCRdb redid the calling of the RT-PCR reads with MiXCR, one entry per CDR3 protein. This table has almost 600,000 distinct CDR3 sequences, 12% to 15% appearing once. Sequences were derived from PBMCs from blood, sampled about 11 days after vaccination. These receptors were obtained from a man aged 45-65 years who received an inactivated influenza vaccine.

This chain connects TRBV5-5 to TRBJ2-5; no clear D. Germline CDR1 and CDR2: SGHKS and YYEKEE (reference sequence). Trimming cost V 0 bases and J 0 bases, with 6 bases left between them. The CDR3 consists of 14 residues. CDR3 sequence reads: CASSLEANQETQYF. The CDR3 bases are TGTGCCAGCAGCTTGGAGGCGAACCAAGAGACCCAGTACTTC. Using reference TRBV5-5 and TRBJ2-5 for the parts outside the CDR3, the full variable domain is DAGVTQSPTHLIKTRGQQVTLRCSPISGHKSVSWYQQVLGQGPQFIFQYYEKEERGRGNFPDRFSARQFPNYSSELNVNALLLGDSALYLCASSLEANQETQYFGPGTRLLVL.

This clonotype was counted a few times. The chain combines TRBV20-1 with TRBJ2-5, with TRBD1 matching 9 bases. V dropped 0 bases and J dropped 2; count of bases not matched to a gene: 7. This CDR3 comprises 16 residues. Germline assignment: CDR1 DFQATT and CDR2 SNEGSKA (reference sequence). The CDR3 loop reads CSARDPGTGSQETQYF. CDR3 in DNA: TGCAGTGCTAGAGATCCTGGGACAGGGAGTCAAGAGACCCAGTACTTC.

This rearrangement joins TRBV20-1 to TRBJ2-7, with a tentative D call TRBD1 (6 bases). The germline V gene has CDR1 DFQATT and CDR2 SNEGSKA (reference sequence). The CDR3 spans 13 residues. Trimming removed 6 bases at V and 4 bases at J, with 16 bases between. The CDR3, as DNA: TGCAGTGCAGTTCTGGGGGCGATTTACGAGCAGTACTTC. This gives the protein CSAVLGAIYEQYF.

In its sample, this clonotype was seen a few times. The chain couples TRBV6-2 or TRBV6-3 to TRBJ1-2, with D possibly matching TRBD1 (6 bases). CDR3 size: 13 residues. V lost 2 bases and J lost 7, with 11 bases in between. CDR1 and CDR2 (germline): MNHEY, SVGEGT. CDR3 loop: CASSYPGGTGYTF. The CDR3 DNA reads TGTGCCAGCAGTTACCCGGGGGGCACTGGCTACACCTTC.

This chain uses TRBV12-3 or TRBV12-4 with TRBJ1-5; D gene ambiguous. CDR3 size: 12 residues. The V end was cut by 8 bases, the J end by 6 bases, with 11 bases between. The CDR3 region is CASGSRVQPQHF. CDR3 DNA sequence: TGTGCCAGCGGATCAAGGGTTCAGCCCCAGCATTTT.

V gene TRBV7-9 combines with J gene TRBJ2-3; no clear D. The CDR3 runs to 15 residues. CDR1 is SEHNR and CDR2 is FQNEAQ in the germline V gene (reference sequence). Trimming removed 3 bases at V and 2 bases at J, with 12 bases between. The chain's CDR3 is CASSFRGPDTDTQYF. In nucleotides, the CDR3 is TGTGCCAGCAGCTTCCGTGGACCTGACACAGATACGCAGTATTTT.

This clonotype came up a few times. The rearrangement links TRBV7-2 to TRBJ2-1; 9 bases map to TRBD2. V shed 3 bases, J shed 8 bases, and the junction held 8 bases outside the gene matches. The germline V gene encodes CDR1 SGHTA and CDR2 FQGNSA. The CDR3 length is 15 residues. This CDR3 reads CASSFQGGGADEQFF. The DNA of the CDR3 is TGTGCCAGCAGCTTTCAAGGCGGGGGGGCTGATGAGCAGTTCTTC.

Concerning this clonotype itself: Since the CDR3 does not end with the conserved phenylalanine or tryptophan, this likely comes from a read error. The DNA is left out, because the CDR3 cannot be placed on it with certainty; the CDR3 is given as TCRdb lists it. This chain connects TRBV24-1 to TRBJ2-1; the table's D call of TRBD1 was not tested on the DNA. Both ends counted, the CDR3 spans 13 residues. Looked up from germline, CDR1 is KGHDR and CDR2 is SFDVKD. Here the CDR3 reads CATSDRRTGGAGN.

CDR3 in DNA: TGCAGTGCTAGTTTGGGGGGCTCTCTGGAAAATCAGCCCCAGCATTTT. This encodes CSASLGGSLENQPQHF. This rearrangement joins TRBV20-1 to TRBJ1-5; the D gene is possibly TRBD1 (6 bases). Per the germline V gene, CDR1 is DFQATT and CDR2 is SNEGSKA (reference sequence). V was clipped by 3 bases and J by 4 bases, with 19 bases between them. The CDR3 runs to 16 residues.

This clonotype was seen only a few times. The V call is TRBV28, the J call TRBJ2-6; 9 nucleotides match TRBD1. Germline V gene lookup returns CDR1 MDHEN and CDR2 SYDVKM. CDR3 length: 18 residues. Losses at the gene ends were 4 bases for V and 0 bases for J; bases not matched to a gene: 7. The DNA for the CDR3 is TGTGCCAGCAGTTCCCCGGGACAGGGCCCCTCTGGGGCCAACGTCCTGACTTTC. This codes for CASSSPGQGPSGANVLTF.

The V gene is TRBV25-1, the J gene TRBJ2-3, with 8 bases lining up with TRBD2. Germline V gene sequence: CDR1 MGHDK, CDR2 SYGVNS. This CDR3 region has 14 residues. J was trimmed by 6 bases and V by 10 bases; bases with no gene match: 12. Here the CDR3 reads CATMGPGGPDTQYF. DNA for the CDR3: TGTGCCACCATGGGTCCGGGAGGGCCTGATACGCAGTATTTT.

The genes are TRBV5-1 and TRBJ2-5; D possibly corresponds to TRBD2 (5 bases). There are 14 residues in the CDR3. Looked up from germline, CDR1 is SGHRS and CDR2 is YFSETQ. V lost 1 base and J lost 5, with 12 bases in between. The CDR3 is CASSLLLVGETQYF. In nucleotides, the CDR3 is TGCGCCAGCAGCTTGTTACTAGTAGGGGAGACCCAGTACTTC.

CDR3 DNA: TGTGCCAGCAGCTTAGCCAGGGATATAGAGACCCAGTACTTC. Translation: CASSLARDIETQYF. The chain recombines TRBV2 with TRBJ2-5; TRBD1 is a possible D gene (5 bases). V lost 6 bases and J lost 4, with 15 bases in between. The CDR3 is 14 residues long. The germline gives CDR1 SNHLY, CDR2 FYNNEI. Variable domain in full (rest from reference TRBV2 and TRBJ2-5): EPEVTQTPSHQVTQMGQEVILRCVPISNHLYFYWYRQILGQKVEFLVSFYNNEISEKSEIFDDQFSVERPDGSNFTLKIRSTKLEDSAMYFCASSLARDIETQYFGPGTRLLVL.

V and J are TRBV5-1 and TRBJ2-2; the D gene is possibly TRBD2 (6 bases). This CDR3 contains 15 residues. Germline CDR1 and CDR2: SGHRS and YFSETQ. Trimming removed 4 bases at V and 2 bases at J, with 12 bases between. The CDR3 here is CASSGGTFNTGELFF. CDR3 coding DNA: TGCGCCAGCAGCGGGGGGACTTTCAACACCGGGGAGCTGTTTTTT.

The table lists this clonotype with a few counts. The rearrangement joins TRBV4-2 to TRBJ1-6, with D possibly being TRBD1 (6 bases). This CDR3 is 16 amino acids long. Per germline, CDR1 LGHNA and CDR2 YNFKEQ. Trimming removed 0 bases at V and 8 bases at J, with 14 bases between. Here the CDR3 DNA reads TGTGCCAGCAGCCAAGATAAGGGGACACCCTATTCACCCCTCCACTTT. It yields the protein CASSQDKGTPYSPLHF.

This chain links TRBV12-3 or TRBV12-4 with TRBJ2-7, with 8 bases lining up with TRBD2. V shed 4 bases and J 4 bases; nucleotides not matched to a gene: 6. This CDR3 has 14 amino acids. CDR3 sequence reads: CASSSGLVSYEQYF. The CDR3 DNA is TGTGCCAGCAGTTCGGGACTAGTAAGTTACGAGCAGTACTTC.

This clonotype was seen repeatedly, ten times or more. In DNA form, the CDR3 reads TGTGCCAGCAGAGGGGACGGATCGTCCTACGAGCAGTACTTC. Translating gives CASRGDGSSYEQYF. The chain links TRBV12-3 or TRBV12-4 to TRBJ2-7; D is perhaps TRBD1 or TRBD2 (5 bases each). V shed 6 bases and J shed 1 base, with 13 bases lying between them. The CDR3 is 14 residues long.

The chain is built from TRBV12-3 or TRBV12-4 and TRBJ2-3; weak D call: TRBD2 (5 bases). V was cut by 10 bases and J by 3 bases, with 20 bases left in between. The CDR3 sequence is 15 residues long. CDR3 bases: TGTGCCACCGCGGGCATTGAAATCGCAACAGATACGCAGTATTTT. As protein: CATAGIEIATDTQYF.

The CDR3 region is CASSFGPNLWNSPLHF. CDR3 DNA: TGTGCCAGCAGCTTTGGACCCAATCTATGGAATTCACCCCTCCACTTT. V is TRBV7-2 and J is TRBJ1-6; no clear D. V lost 3 bases, J lost 7 bases, and 16 bases lay in between. CDR1 and CDR2 from the germline V gene are SGHTA and FQGNSA. The CDR3 totals 16 residues.

This clonotype has a handful of counts. This rearrangement joins TRBV5-1 to TRBJ2-3, with D maybe TRBD1 (6 bases). The germline CDR1 and CDR2 sequences are SGHRS and YFSETQ. The CDR3 length is 13 residues. Deletions cut 3 bases from V and 8 bases from J, with 13 bases between. CDR3 sequence reads: CASSSGTTSTQYF. Written as DNA, the CDR3 is TGCGCCAGCAGCTCCGGGACAACTAGTACGCAGTATTTT.

This clonotype was recorded many times. The V and J genes are TRBV6-1 and TRBJ1-2; TRBD1 might be the D (6 bases). Trimming removed 5 bases at V and 4 bases at J, with 11 bases between. CDR1 MNHNS and CDR2 SASEGT come from the germline V gene. The CDR3 has 13 residues. The CDR3 region is CASSRTVAYGYTF. The CDR3, as DNA: TGTGCCAGCAGTCGGACAGTAGCCTATGGCTACACCTTC.

The rearrangement joins TRBV6-2 or TRBV6-3 to TRBJ2-7; the D gene could be TRBD1 or TRBD2 (5 bases each). V lost 6 bases to trimming and J lost 3 bases, with 12 bases between them. Germline loops: CDR1 MNHEY, CDR2 SVGEGT. CDR3 length: 13 amino acids. The CDR3 here is CASRGDLNYEQYF. Here the CDR3 DNA reads TGTGCCAGCAGGGGGGACCTAAACTACGAGCAGTACTTC.